The source of this T cell receptor beta chain is a study of early T cells in non-severe SARS-CoV-2 infection. The CDR3 length is 17 residues. Trimming at V came to 5 bases and at J to 8 bases, leaving 20 bases not matched to a gene. This clonotype was counted many times. TCRdb re-derived calls from the 5' RACE reads in MiXCR, one entry per CDR3 protein. The table has around 30,000 distinct CDR3 sequences, 5.6% seen once. The source material was whole blood. This clonotype was obtained from an adult who was a healthcare worker with PCR-confirmed SARS-CoV-2 infection or an uninfected control (not recorded which). The V and J genes are TRBV12-3 or TRBV12-4 and TRBJ1-1; 7 bases are shared with TRBD1. The chain's CDR3 is CASSPLGSDRLYLEAFF. CDR3 nucleotide sequence: TGTGCCAGCAGTCCCCTTGGGTCGGACAGGTTGTATTTAGAAGCTTTCTTT.